These T cell receptor beta chains were read from a single sample in a study of Graves' ophthalmopathy and Graves' hyperthyroidism. MiXCR, run by TCRdb on the multiplex PCR reads, gives a single entry per CDR3 protein. The table has more than 150,000 distinct CDR3 sequences, approximately 40% seen once. The source material was peripheral blood. These TCRs come from a middle-aged woman with Graves' ophthalmopathy. Each CDR3 is given with its conserved first and last residue. The order of the fields is clone size, V gene, D gene, J gene, CDR3 protein, CDR3 DNA. The D gene is left open where the match is weak. A clone size is listed for some rows: how often the clone was seen (once, few, many), or a class if it is expanded.

many	TRBV20-1	.	TRBJ1-1	CSARDLGTDGNTEAFF	TGCAGTGCTAGAGATTTGGGTACGGACGGTAACACTGAAGCTTTCTTT
many	TRBV12-3/TRBV12-4	.	TRBJ1-5	CASSPTTYSNQPQHF	TGTGCCAGCAGCCCCACAACATATAGCAATCAGCCCCAGCATTTT
many	TRBV20-1	.	TRBJ2-2	CSAQGHRNTGELFF	TGCAGTGCACAGGGACATCGTAACACCGGGGAGCTGTTTTTC
many	TRBV5-6	.	TRBJ1-3	CASSLGPGSSGNTIYF	TGTGCCAGCAGCTTGGGGCCGGGTAGCTCTGGAAACACCATATATTTT
many	TRBV28	.	TRBJ1-2	CASSTGYYGYTF	TGTGCCAGCAGTACAGGGTACTATGGCTACACCTTC
many	TRBV6-1	.	TRBJ2-5	CASRREETQYF	TGTGCCAGCAGGAGAGAAGAGACCCAGTACTTC
many	TRBV7-6	TRBD2	TRBJ2-5	CASSLGGLALQETQYF	TGTGCCAGCAGCTTAGGGGGACTAGCGCTCCAAGAGACCCAGTACTTC
.	TRBV28	.	TRBJ1-2	CASSLVGTNYGYTF	TGTGCCAGCAGTTTAGTTGGTACAAACTATGGCTACACCTTC
many	TRBV6-5	TRBD1	TRBJ2-2	CASSYGPQGATGELFF	TGTGCCAGCAGTTACGGACCACAGGGGGCCACCGGGGAGCTGTTTTTT
many	TRBV12-3/TRBV12-4	.	TRBJ1-5	CASSLSYQPQHF	TGTGCCAGCAGTTTAAGCTATCAGCCCCAGCATTTT
many	TRBV5-4	.	TRBJ2-5	CASSLPAQETQYF	TGTGCCAGCAGCTTGCCTGCGCAAGAGACCCAGTACTTC
.	TRBV25-1	.	TRBJ2-2	CASSEGAGELFF	TGTGCCAGCAGTGAAGGTGCCGGGGAGCTGTTTTTT
many	TRBV3-1	TRBD1	TRBJ2-2	CASNQYRGEGTGELFF	TGTGCCAGCAACCAATACAGGGGTGAGGGCACCGGGGAGCTGTTTTTT
.	TRBV19	.	TRBJ2-2	CASRRTLSNTGELFF	TGTGCCAGTAGGCGAACTCTCAGCAACACCGGGGAGCTGTTTTTT
.	TRBV12-3/TRBV12-4	TRBD2	TRBJ2-5	CASSLRGGLETQYF	TGTGCCAGCAGTCTCCGGGGGGGCCTAGAGACCCAGTACTTC
many	TRBV12-3/TRBV12-4	.	TRBJ2-2	CASSLRETTGELFF	TGTGCCAGCAGTTTGCGAGAGACCACCGGGGAGCTGTTTTTT
.	TRBV6-1	TRBD2	TRBJ2-7	CASSVRTSANYEQYF	TGTGCCAGCAGTGTGAGGACTAGCGCAAACTACGAGCAGTACTTC
.	TRBV28	.	TRBJ2-5	CASSPGGAQETQYF	TGTGCCAGCAGTCCCGGGGGAGCCCAAGAGACCCAGTACTTC
.	TRBV12-5	.	TRBJ2-5	CASGERETQYF	TGTGCTAGTGGGGAACGGGAGACCCAGTACTTC
.	TRBV6-2/TRBV6-3	.	TRBJ2-5	CASSYDGIQETQYF	TGTGCCAGCAGTTACGACGGTATTCAAGAGACCCAGTACTTC
.	TRBV2	TRBD1	TRBJ2-5	CASRGTGGGETQYF	TGTGCCAGCAGGGGGACAGGGGGTGGGGAGACCCAGTACTTC
many	TRBV20-1	TRBD1	TRBJ2-6	CSAVRQGVSGANVLTF	TGCAGTGCTGTACGACAGGGGGTGTCTGGGGCCAACGTCCTGACTTTC
.	TRBV7-3	.	TRBJ1-5	CASTPGEADNQPQHF	TGTGCCAGCACCCCTGGGGAGGCAGACAATCAGCCCCAGCATTTT
once	TRBV6-1	.	TRBJ2-7	CASSARDGPYEQYF	TGTGCCAGCAGTGCGCGGGACGGGCCTTACGAGCAGTACTTC
many	TRBV28	TRBD2	TRBJ2-7	CASSQSGRAWEQYF	TGTGCCAGCAGCCAAAGCGGGAGGGCTTGGGAGCAGTACTTC
.	TRBV28	TRBD1	TRBJ2-4	CASSFYRGVAKNIQYF	TGTGCCAGCAGTTTCTACAGGGGGGTAGCCAAAAACATTCAGTACTTC
many	TRBV30	TRBD1	TRBJ1-5	CAWSVPGQGSNQPQHF	TGTGCCTGGAGTGTACCGGGACAGGGGTCAAATCAGCCCCAGCATTTT
.	TRBV20-1	TRBD1	TRBJ2-7	CSARTSGTGDYEQYF	TGCAGTGCTAGAACCTCCGGGACAGGGGACTACGAGCAGTACTTC
many	TRBV28	TRBD1	TRBJ2-7	CASSPLNRGRHEQYF	TGTGCCAGCAGTCCATTAAACAGGGGGCGGCACGAGCAGTACTTC
.	TRBV6-1	TRBD1	TRBJ2-5	CASRDRAQETQYF	TGTGCCAGCAGGGACAGGGCCCAAGAGACCCAGTACTTC
.	TRBV2	.	TRBJ1-1	CASRGYAEAFF	TGTGCCAGCAGGGGGTACGCTGAAGCTTTCTTT
many	TRBV5-1	.	TRBJ2-5	CASSPEASRETQYF	TGCGCCAGCAGCCCGGAGGCTAGCCGAGAGACCCAGTACTTC
many	TRBV5-1	TRBD1	TRBJ2-7	CASSLPGQGKYEQYF	TGCGCCAGCAGCCTACCGGGACAGGGGAAGTACGAGCAGTACTTC
.	TRBV7-8	TRBD1	TRBJ1-1	CASSWLARGSTEAFF	TGTGCCAGCAGCTGGCTCGCCAGGGGGAGCACTGAAGCTTTCTTT
many	TRBV7-9	.	TRBJ2-7	CASSLAGFNPSYEQYF	TGTGCCAGCAGCTTAGCAGGCTTCAACCCCTCCTACGAGCAGTACTTC
.	TRBV18	.	TRBJ1-1	CASSPRLWDTEAFF	TGTGCCAGCTCACCACGCCTGTGGGACACTGAAGCTTTCTTT
many	TRBV28	.	TRBJ1-1	CASSRSGRGRMNTEAFF	TGTGCCAGCAGCCGCAGTGGACGGGGTAGGATGAACACTGAAGCTTTCTTT
.	TRBV6-2/TRBV6-3	TRBD2	TRBJ2-7	CASSWSGREVFEQYF	TGTGCCAGCAGCTGGAGCGGGAGGGAGGTCTTCGAGCAGTACTTC
.	TRBV2	TRBD1	TRBJ1-5	CASSGLSGGPQPQHF	TGTGCCAGCAGTGGTTTATCAGGGGGCCCTCAGCCCCAGCATTTT
.	TRBV7-2	TRBD2	TRBJ2-5	CASSLSSGGVRTQYF	TGTGCCAGCAGCTTAAGTAGCGGGGGCGTGAGGACCCAGTACTTC
.	TRBV28	.	TRBJ2-5	CASSSPSLQDGETQYF	TGTGCCAGCAGTTCTCCCTCCTTACAGGACGGGGAGACCCAGTACTTC
many	TRBV29-1	TRBD1	TRBJ1-1	CSVEAVQGAGGAFF	TGCAGCGTTGAAGCGGTACAGGGGGCTGGAGGCGCTTTCTTT
many	TRBV6-1	TRBD1	TRBJ2-2	CASSKQTGMGGELFF	TGTGCCAGCAGTAAACAGACAGGGATGGGCGGGGAGCTGTTTTTT
.	TRBV30	TRBD2	TRBJ2-5	CAWSLGLAGRETQYF	TGTGCCTGGAGCCTCGGACTAGCGGGGAGAGAGACCCAGTACTTC
many	TRBV6-5	TRBD2	TRBJ2-5	CASSYERGGLQETQYF	TGTGCCAGCAGTTACGAGCGGGGGGGCCTTCAAGAGACCCAGTACTTC